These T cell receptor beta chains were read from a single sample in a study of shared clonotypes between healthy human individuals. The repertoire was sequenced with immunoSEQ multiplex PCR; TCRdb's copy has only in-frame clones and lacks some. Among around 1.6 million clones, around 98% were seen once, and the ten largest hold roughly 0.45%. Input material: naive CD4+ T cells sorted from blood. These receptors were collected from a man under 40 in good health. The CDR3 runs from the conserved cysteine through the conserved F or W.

CDR3aa: CASSLNPPSEQYF; v_gene: TRBV28; j_gene: TRBJ2-7
CDR3aa: CASSLSGSSNQPQHF; v_gene: TRBV11-2; j_gene: TRBJ1-5
CDR3aa: CSAQGSRGAFF; v_gene: TRBV20-1; j_gene: TRBJ1-1
CDR3aa: CASSVEARGLETQYF; v_gene: TRBV9; j_gene: TRBJ2-5
CDR3aa: CASSLLAGQAKNIQYF; v_gene: TRBV5-6; j_gene: TRBJ2-4
CDR3aa: CASSPPGESYEQYF; v_gene: TRBV18; j_gene: TRBJ2-7
CDR3aa: CASSLGTANTEAFF; v_gene: TRBV5-1; j_gene: TRBJ1-1
CDR3aa: CASSPGRANYNEQFF; v_gene: TRBV7-2; j_gene: TRBJ2-1
CDR3aa: CASSLEQGVQFF; v_gene: TRBV5-1; j_gene: TRBJ2-1
CDR3aa: CASSFPRGTHLGNQPQHF; v_gene: TRBV28; j_gene: TRBJ1-5
CDR3aa: CASTLEARSFNEQFF; v_gene: TRBV9; j_gene: TRBJ2-1
CDR3aa: CASSYLGQGGYTF; v_gene: TRBV5-1; j_gene: TRBJ1-2
CDR3aa: CASSLRGRPEAFF; v_gene: TRBV27; j_gene: TRBJ1-1
CDR3aa: CASSSRLGGNEQYF; v_gene: TRBV19; j_gene: TRBJ2-7
CDR3aa: CASNDRPTGELFF; v_gene: TRBV6-5; j_gene: TRBJ2-2
CDR3aa: CASTVEVTYNEQFF; v_gene: TRBV2; j_gene: TRBJ2-1
CDR3aa: CASSSRLGRNTEAFF; v_gene: TRBV28; j_gene: TRBJ1-1
CDR3aa: CASSVGSGTTIFSSYNEQFF; v_gene: TRBV9; j_gene: TRBJ2-1
CDR3aa: CASSLVVGGYTGELFF; v_gene: TRBV27; j_gene: TRBJ2-2
CDR3aa: CASSSPLVDEQYF; v_gene: TRBV7-8; j_gene: TRBJ2-7
CDR3aa: CAWLGRPNEQFF; v_gene: TRBV30; j_gene: TRBJ2-1
CDR3aa: CASSDGGAQPQHF; v_gene: TRBV7-9; j_gene: TRBJ1-5
CDR3aa: CASSPGLSYNEQFF; v_gene: TRBV6-4; j_gene: TRBJ2-1
CDR3aa: CASLSASGANVLTF; v_gene: TRBV19; j_gene: TRBJ2-6
CDR3aa: CASSSIPGTSGRLGNTGELFF; v_gene: TRBV13; j_gene: TRBJ2-2
CDR3aa: CASSLGAGGGYNEQFF; v_gene: TRBV5-1; j_gene: TRBJ2-1
CDR3aa: CASSAVSPLGASGNTIYF; v_gene: TRBV6-1; j_gene: TRBJ1-3
CDR3aa: CAINYRTGESGYTF; v_gene: TRBV10-3; j_gene: TRBJ1-2
CDR3aa: CASSARASRNEQFF; v_gene: TRBV9; j_gene: TRBJ2-1
CDR3aa: CASSFRGQNEQFF; v_gene: TRBV7-2; j_gene: TRBJ2-1
CDR3aa: CAWDQGSEKLFF; v_gene: TRBV30; j_gene: TRBJ1-4
CDR3aa: CASSPGGVGKASGNTIYF; v_gene: TRBV5-1; j_gene: TRBJ1-3
CDR3aa: CASSLEGRANYGYTF; v_gene: TRBV7-9; j_gene: TRBJ1-2
CDR3aa: CASSLEAGGMNTEAFF; v_gene: TRBV5-1; j_gene: TRBJ1-1
CDR3aa: CASSGGLAGASEQFF; v_gene: TRBV5-5; j_gene: TRBJ2-1
CDR3aa: CASSLTSGRNQETQYF; v_gene: TRBV7-9; j_gene: TRBJ2-5
CDR3aa: CASSSGLDRYTDTQYF; v_gene: TRBV5-1; j_gene: TRBJ2-3
CDR3aa: CASSGDADTQYF; v_gene: TRBV10-1; j_gene: TRBJ2-3
CDR3aa: CASSQLGLAGVRDIQYF; v_gene: TRBV14; j_gene: TRBJ2-4
CDR3aa: CASSLEGNEQFF; v_gene: TRBV5-1; j_gene: TRBJ2-1
CDR3aa: CASSLIGYEQYF; v_gene: TRBV7-9; j_gene: TRBJ2-7